This T cell receptor beta chain was sequenced for a study of T cell responses to AZD1222 COVID-19 vaccine (dated by TCRdb to 2020 to 2023). Regarding the complete study: TCR sequencing covered fewer than 250 trial participants: 200 to 220 given two doses of AZD1222 and about 26 given two doses of MenACWY control vaccine. Trial participants were enrolled by age into subgroups of 18-55, 56-69 and 70-plus years, and roughly 150, 30 and 60 TCR-sequenced participants, respectively, were included in these subgroups. General conclusions and limits of the study: The 56-69-year group was small, and its depth increase did not reach significance, likely because of low power. Reportedly, close to half of the unique spike-specific TCRs recognized epitopes lying outside the regions that are mutated in the B.1.351 and B.1.1.7 variants. Conclusions about previously exposed vaccinees are limited because only five or six AZD1222 recipients were SARS-CoV-2 seropositive at baseline. The whole spike protein was spanned by vaccine-associated CD4 TCRs, and dominant responses were seen in regions 160-218 and 743-854. A significant rise in spike-specific TCR breadth and depth was observed after two AZD1222 doses relative to day 0 and relative to MenACWY recipients. Because no day 14 peak-response samples were available, repertoires were characterized only after the peak T cell response. Participants were mostly white British and included more females than males, and it was suggested by the authors that clonal diversity may have been underestimated.

This specimen's time point label, per the study, means: about 28 days (+/-7) after the second vaccine dose. Because spike-specific TCR depth and breadth did not differ between the two schedules, AZD1222 recipients who got a second dose at roughly 4 weeks were pooled with those who got a second dose at roughly 12 weeks. The vaccinee samples were drawn from two UK trials, COV001 and COV002, one of which was a single-blind randomized controlled phase 2/3 trial testing AZD1222 (ChAdOx1 nCoV-19) in healthy adults. Trial participant PBMC samples were collected at day 0 and day 28 after the second dose for TCRbeta chain sequencing. The germline V gene provides CDR1 MGHRA and CDR2 YSYEKL. Spanning cysteine to phenylalanine, the CDR3 consists of 14 amino acids. The read is trimmed to its CDR3 DNA, 42 bases read in frame from base 1. Trimming removed 3 bases from V and 7 bases from J, leaving 13 bases between the germline ends.

On this clone itself: This clone's antigen is unknown. There are no base qualities to consult, and no much larger clone falls within one base.

The CDR3 regions of human TCRbeta chains were subjected to immunosequencing. In the paper's pipeline: Repertoire TCRs were matched against a reference library of SARS-CoV-2-specific TCRs generated with the MIRA antigen-specificity platform. Breadth was defined as the fraction of unique TCRs that were SARS-CoV-2-associated. Depth was defined as the fraction of total T cells that were SARS-CoV-2-associated. Using the MIRA data, each spike-specific TCR was mapped to the spike region that the TCR reacts to and placed in a CD4 or CD8 class. Log10-transformed breadth and depth values were compared by one-way ANOVA with Sidak's multiple comparisons tests. As stored in TCRdb, this immuneACCESS dataset retains in-frame rearrangements with V and J assigned. A fraction of the clones does not appear; measured against another copy, unresolved V genes explain less than half of the discrepancy, and the remainder lacks a known reason. V and J calls and clone size come straight from that table; D and trimming were deduced from the DNA. The sample profile shows about 160,000 clones; 92% of them were found once. The ten top clones hold around 0.99% of the sample.

This specimen was peripheral blood, taken 28 days after the second AZD1222 dose. This clonotype originated in an adult who received the AZD1222 COVID-19 vaccine. The chain employs TRBV4-1 and TRBJ1-5, with the D gene too uncertain to name. The DNA reads TGCGCCAGCAGCCATTCGGGATACGGGCAGCCCCAGCATTTT. Translated, this gives CASSHSGYGQPQHF.